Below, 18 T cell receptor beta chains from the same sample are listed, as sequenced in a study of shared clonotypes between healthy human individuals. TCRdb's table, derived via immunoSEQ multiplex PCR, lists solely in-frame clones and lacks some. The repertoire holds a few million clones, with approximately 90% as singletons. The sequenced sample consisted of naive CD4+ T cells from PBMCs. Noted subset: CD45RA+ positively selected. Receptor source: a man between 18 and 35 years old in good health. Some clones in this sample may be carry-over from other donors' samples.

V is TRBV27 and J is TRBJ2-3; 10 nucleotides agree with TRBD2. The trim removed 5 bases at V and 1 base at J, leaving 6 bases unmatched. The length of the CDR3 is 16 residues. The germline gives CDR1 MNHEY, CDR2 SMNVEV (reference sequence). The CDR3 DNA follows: TGTGCCAGCAGTCCACTAGCGGGACTAGGCACAGATACGCAGTATTTT. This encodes CASSPLAGLGTDTQYF.

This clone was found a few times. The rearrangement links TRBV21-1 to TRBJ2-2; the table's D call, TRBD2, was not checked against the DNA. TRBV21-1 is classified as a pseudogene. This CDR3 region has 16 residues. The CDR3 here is CASSHGSADWTGELFF. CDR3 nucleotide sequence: TGTGCCAGCAGCCACGGGTCAGCCGATTGGACCGGGGAGCTGTTTTTT.

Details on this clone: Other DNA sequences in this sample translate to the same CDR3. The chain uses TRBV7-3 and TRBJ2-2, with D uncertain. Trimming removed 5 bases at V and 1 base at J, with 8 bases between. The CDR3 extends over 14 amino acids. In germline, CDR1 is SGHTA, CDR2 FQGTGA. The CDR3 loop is CASSLLGNTGELFF. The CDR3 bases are TGTGCCAGCAGCCTGCTAGGGAACACCGGGGAGCTGTTTTTT.

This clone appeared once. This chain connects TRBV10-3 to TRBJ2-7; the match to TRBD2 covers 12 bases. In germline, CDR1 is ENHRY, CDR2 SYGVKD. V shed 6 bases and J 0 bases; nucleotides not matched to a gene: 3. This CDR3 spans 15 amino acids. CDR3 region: CAIRRTSGTSYEQYF. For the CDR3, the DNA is TGTGCCATCAGGAGGACTAGCGGGACCTCCTACGAGCAGTACTTC.

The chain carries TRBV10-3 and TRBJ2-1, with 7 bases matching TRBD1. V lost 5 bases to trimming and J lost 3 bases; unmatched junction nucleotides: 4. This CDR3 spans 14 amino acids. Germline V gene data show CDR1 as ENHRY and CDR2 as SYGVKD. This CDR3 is CAISHRDSYNEQFF. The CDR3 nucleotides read TGTGCCATCAGTCACCGGGACAGCTACAATGAGCAGTTCTTC.

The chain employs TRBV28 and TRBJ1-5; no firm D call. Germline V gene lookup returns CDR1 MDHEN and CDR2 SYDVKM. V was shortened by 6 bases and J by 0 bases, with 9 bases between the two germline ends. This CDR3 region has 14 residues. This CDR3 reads CASSVLNSNQPQHF. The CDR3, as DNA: TGTGCCAGCAGCGTCCTAAATAGCAATCAGCCCCAGCATTTT.

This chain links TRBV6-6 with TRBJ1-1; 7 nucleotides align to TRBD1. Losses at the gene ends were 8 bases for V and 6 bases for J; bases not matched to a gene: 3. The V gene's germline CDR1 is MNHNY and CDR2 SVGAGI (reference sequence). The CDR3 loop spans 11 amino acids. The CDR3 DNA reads TGTGCCAGCGCTACAGGGGCTGAAGCTTTCTTT. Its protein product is CASATGAEAFF.

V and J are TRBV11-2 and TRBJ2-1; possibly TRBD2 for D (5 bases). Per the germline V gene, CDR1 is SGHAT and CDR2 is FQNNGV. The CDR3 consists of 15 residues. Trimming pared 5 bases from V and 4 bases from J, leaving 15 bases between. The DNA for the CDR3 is TGTGCCAGCAGCCCCCTGGCAGCGGTTTACAATGAGCAGTTCTTC. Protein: CASSPLAAVYNEQFF.

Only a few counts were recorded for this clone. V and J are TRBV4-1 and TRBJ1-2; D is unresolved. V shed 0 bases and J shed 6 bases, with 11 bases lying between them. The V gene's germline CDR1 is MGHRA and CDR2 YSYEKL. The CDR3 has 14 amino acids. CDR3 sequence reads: CASSQDSRIDGYTF. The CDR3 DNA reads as TGCGCCAGCAGCCAAGATTCCCGAATCGATGGCTACACCTTC.

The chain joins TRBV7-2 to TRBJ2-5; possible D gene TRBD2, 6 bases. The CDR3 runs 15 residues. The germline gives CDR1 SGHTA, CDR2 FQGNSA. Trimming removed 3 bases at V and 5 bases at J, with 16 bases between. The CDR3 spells CASSFGGVLGETQYF. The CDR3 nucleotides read TGTGCCAGCAGCTTTGGCGGGGTCCTCGGGGAGACCCAGTACTTC. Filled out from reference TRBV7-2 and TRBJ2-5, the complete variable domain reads GAGVSQSPSNKVTEKGKDVELRCDPISGHTALYWYRQSLGQGLEFLIYFQGNSAPDKSGLPSDRFSAERTGGSVSTLTIQRTQQEDSAVYLCASSFGGVLGETQYFGPGTRLLVL.

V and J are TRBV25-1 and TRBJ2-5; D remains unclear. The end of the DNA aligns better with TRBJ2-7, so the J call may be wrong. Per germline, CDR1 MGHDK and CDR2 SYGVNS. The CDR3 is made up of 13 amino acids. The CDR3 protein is CASSDTSSYEQYF. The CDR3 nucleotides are TGTGCCAGCAGTGACACCTCGTCCTACGAGCAGTACTTC.

CDR3: CSVESGQAGAYNEQFF. CDR3 coding DNA: TGCAGCGTTGAATCAGGGCAGGCTGGGGCCTACAATGAGCAGTTCTTC. V and J are TRBV29-1 and TRBJ2-1; tentatively, D is TRBD1 (5 bases). The CDR3 totals 16 residues. Deletions cut 2 bases from V and 2 bases from J, with 16 bases between. In germline, CDR1 is SQVTM, CDR2 ANQGSEA.

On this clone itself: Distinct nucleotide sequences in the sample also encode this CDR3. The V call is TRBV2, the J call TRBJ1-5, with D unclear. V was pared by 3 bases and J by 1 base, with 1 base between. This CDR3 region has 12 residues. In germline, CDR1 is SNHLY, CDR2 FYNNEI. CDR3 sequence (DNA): TGTGCCAGCAGTGACAGCAATCAGCCCCAGCATTTT. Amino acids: CASSDSNQPQHF.

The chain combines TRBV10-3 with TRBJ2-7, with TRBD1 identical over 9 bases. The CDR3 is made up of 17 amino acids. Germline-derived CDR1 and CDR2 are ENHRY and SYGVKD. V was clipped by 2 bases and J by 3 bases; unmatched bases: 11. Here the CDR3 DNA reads TGTGCCATCAGTGAGACTGCAACCGGGACAGGGCTCTACGAGCAGTACTTC. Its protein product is CAISETATGTGLYEQYF.

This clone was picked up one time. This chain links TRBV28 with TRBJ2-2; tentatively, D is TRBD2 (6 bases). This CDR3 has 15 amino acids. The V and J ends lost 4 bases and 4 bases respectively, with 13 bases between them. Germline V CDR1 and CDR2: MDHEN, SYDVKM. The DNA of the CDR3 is TGTGCCAGCAGTTCCTCCGGGACTGGCACCGGGGAGCTGTTTTTT. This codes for CASSSSGTGTGELFF.

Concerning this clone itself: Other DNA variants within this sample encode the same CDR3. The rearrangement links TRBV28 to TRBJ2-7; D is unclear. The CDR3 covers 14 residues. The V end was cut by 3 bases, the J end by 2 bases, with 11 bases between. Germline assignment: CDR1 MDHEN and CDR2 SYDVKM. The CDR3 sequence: CASSFGVVPYEQYF. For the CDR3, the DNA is TGTGCCAGCAGTTTTGGCGTGGTTCCCTACGAGCAGTACTTC.

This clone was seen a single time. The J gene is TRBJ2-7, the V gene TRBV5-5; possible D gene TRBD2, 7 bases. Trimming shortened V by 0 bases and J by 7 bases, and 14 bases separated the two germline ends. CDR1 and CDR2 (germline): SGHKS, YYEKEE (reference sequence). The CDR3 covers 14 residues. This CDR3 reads CASSLVGGAKEQYF. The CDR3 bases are TGTGCCAGCAGCTTGGTTGGGGGGGCCAAAGAGCAGTACTTC.

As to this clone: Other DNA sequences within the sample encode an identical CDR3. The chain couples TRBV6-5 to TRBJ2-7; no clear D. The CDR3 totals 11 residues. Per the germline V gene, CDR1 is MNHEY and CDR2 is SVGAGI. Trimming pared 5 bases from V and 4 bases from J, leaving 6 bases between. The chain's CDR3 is CASSLGYEQYF. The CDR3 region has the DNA TGTGCCAGCAGTCTGGGGTACGAGCAGTACTTC.